Listed below are T cell receptor beta chains from one sample, sequenced in a study of blood T cells in healthy people across ages. TCRdb redid the calling of the 5' RACE reads with MiXCR, one entry per CDR3 protein. The table includes more than 650,000 distinct CDR3 sequences, approximately 55% detected once. Specimen: blood. These receptors all stem from a man older than 75 in good health. Both conserved end residues are part of each CDR3. A D gene is named only where the DNA matches it firmly. For some rows the clone size is stated as once, few or many, or as a class when expanded; others skip it.

TRBJ2-2 | TRBV9 | many | TRBD1 | CASSGPGQGATGELFF | TGTGCCAGCAGCGGCCCCGGACAGGGGGCCACCGGGGAGCTGTTTTTT
TRBJ1-5 | TRBV7-2 | NA | NA | CASSLGGGWDQPQHF | TGTGCCAGCAGCTTAGGAGGGGGATGGGATCAGCCCCAGCATTTT
TRBJ2-3 | TRBV12-3/TRBV12-4 | few | NA | CASSPGIGVAQYF | TGTGCCAGCAGTCCGGGGATCGGCGTCGCGCAGTATTTT
TRBJ2-5 | TRBV29-1 | NA | TRBD2 | CSVNSGRASSPETQYF | TGCAGCGTCAATAGCGGGAGGGCCTCATCGCCCGAGACCCAGTACTTC
TRBJ1-1 | TRBV9 | few | NA | CASSGTPNTEAFF | TGTGCCAGCAGCGGCACGCCGAACACTGAAGCTTTCTTT
TRBJ1-2 | TRBV6-1 | NA | NA | CASSELSPTGNYGYTF | TGTGCCAGCAGTGAATTATCCCCGACAGGAAACTATGGCTACACCTTC
TRBJ2-4 | TRBV27 | NA | NA | CASSLFGRGGENIQYF | TGTGCCAGCAGTTTATTCGGGCGGGGAGGCGAAAACATTCAGTACTTC
TRBJ2-1 | TRBV11-1 | NA | TRBD2 | CASRGLAGGRNEQFF | TGTGCCAGCAGAGGACTAGCGGGAGGCCGCAATGAGCAGTTCTTC
TRBJ1-2 | TRBV10-3 | NA | NA | CATTDLTNYGYTF | TGTGCCACCACGGACCTCACCAACTATGGCTACACCTTC
TRBJ2-7 | TRBV5-1 | few | TRBD2 | CASSPAALAGGAEQYF | TGCGCCAGCAGCCCCGCGGCACTAGCGGGAGGAGCCGAGCAGTACTTC
TRBJ2-5 | TRBV27 | few | TRBD2 | CASSFFQGGETQYF | TGTGCCAGCAGTTTCTTCCAGGGAGGGGAGACCCAGTACTTC
TRBJ1-2 | TRBV30 | NA | NA | CASTQGYDGYTF | TGTGCCTCCACTCAGGGTTATGATGGCTACACCTTC
TRBJ2-3 | TRBV29-1 | NA | TRBD2 | CSVAGLGDDHTDTQYF | TGCAGCGTCGCCGGACTAGGGGACGATCACACAGATACGCAGTATTTT
TRBJ2-3 | TRBV24-1 | NA | NA | CATSDRNTDTQYF | TGTGCCACCAGTGATCGGAACACAGATACGCAGTATTTT
TRBJ2-3 | TRBV20-1 | NA | NA | CSARAGENRYAYF | TGCAGTGCTAGAGCAGGGGAAAACAGATACGCGTATTTT